This record covers a single T cell receptor beta chain. These data originate in a study of regulatory T cells in long-lasting Graves disease. The ends lost 4 bases at V and 5 bases at J; junction bases unmatched: 15. Germline CDR1 is SGHDN and CDR2 is FVKESK. This CDR3 contains 17 residues. According to the study, TCR beta libraries were built with iRepertoire HTBI primers and CDR3-region Arm-PCR. Original methodology: From all samples, identification returned 13 to 15 TRBJ and about 60 TRBV segments. TCRdb passed the multiplex PCR reads through MiXCR, listing each CDR3 protein once. It is TCRdb's table, rather than the study itself, that gives the V and J calls and clone size. The data hold over 650,000 distinct CDR3 sequences, with 25% to 35% observed a single time. As for time point: persistent/refractory GD, antithyroid drugs over 5 years with positive TRAb. Preparation of the TCR library used RNA extracted from PBMCs.

This receptor was taken from a female donor with Graves disease. The chain joins TRBV14 to TRBJ2-5, with 8 bases matching TRBD2. Material: peripheral blood mononuclear cells (PBMCs), obtained when the disease was refractory, from a patient treated with antithyroid drugs. CDR3 bases: TGTGCCAGCAGCCCGTCCGCCGGACTAGCTCGTCGGGAGACCCAGTACTTC. This gives the protein CASSPSAGLARRETQYF.